The entry below describes one T cell receptor (beta chain). The antigen is not known. This sample is part of a study of T cell repertoires in cytomegalovirus infection. Study overall: Epitope selection comprised recently identified HLA-C-restricted CMV epitopes and well-studied HLA-B-restricted CMV epitopes. It was the public TCR beta signatures that indicated both CMV infection and matching HLA type.

In TCRdb, the reads were re-called with MiXCR into one record per CDR3 protein. This sample yields nearly 700,000 distinct CDR3 sequences, of which around a third are seen a single time; 18% belongs to the top ten. Whole-study findings and limits: HLA-C-restricted CMV clonotypes gave the most frequent clonotype in two of eight donors. Public TCR beta family frequency separated CMV-and-HLA carriers, including in an independent cohort.

The CDR3 length is 15 residues. V was shortened by 4 bases and J by 4 bases, with 14 bases between the two germline ends. The germline V gene encodes CDR1 SGHAT and CDR2 FQNNGV. This chain uses TRBV11-2 with TRBJ2-1; D is unclear. The specimen was cultured PBMCs, collected from culture after CMV antigen stimulation. The receptor was isolated from a human donor in good health (CMV status not recorded). Some clones in this sample may be carry-over from other donors' samples. As DNA, the CDR3 is TGTGCCAGCAGCTCCTCAGGCCTAGATTACAATGAGCAGTTCTTC. Its protein product is CASSSSGLDYNEQFF. Full variable domain (remainder filled in from reference TRBV11-2 and TRBJ2-1): EAGVAQSPRYKIIEKRQSVAFWCNPISGHATLYWYQQILGQGPKLLIQFQNNGVVDDSQLPKDRFSAERLKGVDSTLKIQPAKLEDSAVYLCASSSSGLDYNEQFFGPGTRLTVL.